The source of this T cell receptor beta chain is a study of blood T cell repertoires in COVID-19. CDR1 is MNHEY, CDR2 SVGAGI, per germline. V lost 10 bases and J lost 4; bases outside the gene matches: 12. The length of the CDR3 is 14 residues. Data came from immunoSEQ multiplex PCR; TCRdb stores just in-frame clones and leaves some out. The data show 200,000 to 250,000 clones, about 85% seen once. Before being deemed recovered, Cohort 3 donors had two negative PCRs, clearance, or symptom resolution. Sequenced: PBMCs or T cells enriched from blood (not recorded which). The rearrangement links TRBV6-5 to TRBJ1-1, with 7 bases fitting TRBD1. The TCR sequence derives from a young man who had recovered from COVID-19. For the CDR3, the DNA is TGTGCCACAAAATCGGGACAGAGCATCACTGAAGCTTTCTTT. Its protein product is CATKSGQSITEAFF.